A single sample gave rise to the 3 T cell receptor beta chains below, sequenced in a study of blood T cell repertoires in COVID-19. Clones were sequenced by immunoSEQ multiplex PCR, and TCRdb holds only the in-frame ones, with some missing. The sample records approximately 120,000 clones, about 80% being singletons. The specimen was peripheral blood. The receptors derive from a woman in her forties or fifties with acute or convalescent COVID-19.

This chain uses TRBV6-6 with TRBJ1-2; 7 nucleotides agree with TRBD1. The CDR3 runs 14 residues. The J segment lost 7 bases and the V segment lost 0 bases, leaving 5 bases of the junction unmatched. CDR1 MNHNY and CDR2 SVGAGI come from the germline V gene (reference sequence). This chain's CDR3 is CASSYSQGIPGYTF. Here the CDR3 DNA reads TGTGCCAGCAGTTACTCACAGGGGATTCCTGGCTACACCTTC.

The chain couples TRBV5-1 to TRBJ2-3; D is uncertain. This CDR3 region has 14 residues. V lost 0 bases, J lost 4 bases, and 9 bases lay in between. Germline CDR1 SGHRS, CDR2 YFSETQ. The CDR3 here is CASSLGGVSDTQYF. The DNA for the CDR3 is TGCGCCAGCAGCTTGGGCGGCGTGTCAGATACGCAGTATTTT.

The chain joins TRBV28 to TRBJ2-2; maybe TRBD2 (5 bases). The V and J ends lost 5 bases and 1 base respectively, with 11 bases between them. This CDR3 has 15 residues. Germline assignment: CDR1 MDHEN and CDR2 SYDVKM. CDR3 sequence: CASSGRARNTGELFF. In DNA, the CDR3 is TGTGCCAGCAGTGGGAGAGCCAGGAACACCGGGGAGCTGTTTTTT.